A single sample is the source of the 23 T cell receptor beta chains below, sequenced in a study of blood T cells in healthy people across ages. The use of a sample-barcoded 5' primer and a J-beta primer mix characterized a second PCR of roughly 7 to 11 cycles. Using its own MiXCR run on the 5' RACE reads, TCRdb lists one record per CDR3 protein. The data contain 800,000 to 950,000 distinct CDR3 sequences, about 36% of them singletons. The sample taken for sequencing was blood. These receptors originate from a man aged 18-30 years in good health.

CDR3 amino acids: CSARDTGRGAEQYF. The CDR3 DNA is TGCAGTGCTAGAGATACCGGCAGGGGGGCCGAGCAGTACTTC. The chain uses TRBV20-1 and TRBJ2-5; D is possibly TRBD1 (7 bases). TRBJ2-7 matches the DNA end more closely, so the J call is doubtful. CDR3 size: 14 residues. CDR1 and CDR2 from the germline V gene are DFQATT and SNEGSKA (reference sequence).

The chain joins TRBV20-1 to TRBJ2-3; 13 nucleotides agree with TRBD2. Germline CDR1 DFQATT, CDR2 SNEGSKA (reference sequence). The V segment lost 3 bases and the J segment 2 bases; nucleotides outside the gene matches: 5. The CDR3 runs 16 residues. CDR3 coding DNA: TGCAGTGCTAGTACTAGCGGGGGGGCCGTCACAGATACGCAGTATTTT. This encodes CSASTSGGAVTDTQYF.

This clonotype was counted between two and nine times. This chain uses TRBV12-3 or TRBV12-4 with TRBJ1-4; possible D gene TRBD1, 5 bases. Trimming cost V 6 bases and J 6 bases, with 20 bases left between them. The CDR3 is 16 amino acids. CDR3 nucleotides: TGTGCCAGCAGCCCCCTACTTGGGGCAGGTTATGAAAAACTGTTTTTT. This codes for CASSPLLGAGYEKLFF.

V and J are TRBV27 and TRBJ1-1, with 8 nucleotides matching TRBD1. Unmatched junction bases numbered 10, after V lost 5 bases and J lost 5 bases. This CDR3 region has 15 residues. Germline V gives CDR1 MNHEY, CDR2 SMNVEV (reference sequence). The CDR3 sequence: CASSPSTTGGTEAFF. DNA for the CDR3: TGTGCCAGCAGTCCATCCACTACAGGGGGTACTGAAGCTTTCTTT.

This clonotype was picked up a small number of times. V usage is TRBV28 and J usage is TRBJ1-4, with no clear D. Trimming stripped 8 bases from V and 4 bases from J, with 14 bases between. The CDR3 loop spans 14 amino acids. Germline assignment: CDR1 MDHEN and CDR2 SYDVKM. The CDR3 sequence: CASVQAGGNEKLFF. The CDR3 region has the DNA TGTGCCAGCGTTCAGGCGGGAGGTAATGAAAAACTGTTTTTT. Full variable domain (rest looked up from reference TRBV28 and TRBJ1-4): DVKVTQSSRYLVKRTGEKVFLECVQDMDHENMFWYRQDPGLGLRLIYFSYDVKMKEKGDIPEGYSVSREKKERFSLILESASTNQTSMYLCASVQAGGNEKLFFGSGTQLSVL.

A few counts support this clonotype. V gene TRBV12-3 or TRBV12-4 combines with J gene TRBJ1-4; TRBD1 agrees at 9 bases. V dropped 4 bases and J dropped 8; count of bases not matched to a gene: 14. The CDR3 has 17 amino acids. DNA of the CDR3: TGTGCCAGCAGTTACCTACGTCCGGGGACAGGGAAGGAAAAACTGTTTTTT. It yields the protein CASSYLRPGTGKEKLFF.

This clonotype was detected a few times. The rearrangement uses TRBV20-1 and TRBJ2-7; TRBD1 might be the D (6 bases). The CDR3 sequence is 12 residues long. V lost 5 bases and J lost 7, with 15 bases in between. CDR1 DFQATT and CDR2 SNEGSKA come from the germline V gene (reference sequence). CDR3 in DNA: TGCAGTGCTTGGGACACCATCGGTGAGCAGTACTTC. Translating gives CSAWDTIGEQYF.

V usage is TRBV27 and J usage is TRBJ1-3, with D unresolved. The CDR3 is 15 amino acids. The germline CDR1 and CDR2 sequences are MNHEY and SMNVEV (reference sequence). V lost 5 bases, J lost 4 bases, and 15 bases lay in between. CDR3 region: CASSRSRGAGNTIYF. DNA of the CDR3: TGTGCCAGCAGTCGCAGTCGAGGAGCCGGAAACACCATATATTTT.

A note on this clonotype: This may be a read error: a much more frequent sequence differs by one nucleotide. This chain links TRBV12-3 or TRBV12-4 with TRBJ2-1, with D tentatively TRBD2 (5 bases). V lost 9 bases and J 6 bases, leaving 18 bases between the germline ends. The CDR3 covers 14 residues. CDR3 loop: CASRSCRESNEQFF. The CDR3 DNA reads TGTGCCAGTCGTAGTTGCCGGGAATCCAATGAGCAGTTCTTC.

The CDR3 here is CASSPKALSSEAFF. The CDR3 nucleotides are TGTGCCAGCTCACCAAAGGCTTTATCCTCTGAAGCTTTCTTT. The rearrangement links TRBV18 to TRBJ1-1; no clear D gene. CDR1 and CDR2 (germline): KGHSH, LQKENI. Trimming cost V 2 bases and J 6 bases, with 13 bases left between them. There are 14 residues in the CDR3.

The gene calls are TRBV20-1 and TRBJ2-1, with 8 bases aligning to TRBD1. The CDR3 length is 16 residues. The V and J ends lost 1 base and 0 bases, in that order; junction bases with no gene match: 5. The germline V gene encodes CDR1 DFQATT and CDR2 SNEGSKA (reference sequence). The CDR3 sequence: CSARGTGQGSYNEQFF. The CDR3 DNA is TGCAGTGCTAGAGGAACCGGACAGGGCTCCTACAATGAGCAGTTCTTC.

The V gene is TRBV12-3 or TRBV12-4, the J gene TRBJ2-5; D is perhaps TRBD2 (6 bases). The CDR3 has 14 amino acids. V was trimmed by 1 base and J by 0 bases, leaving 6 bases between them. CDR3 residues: CASSLGTNQETQYF. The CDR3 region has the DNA TGTGCCAGCAGTTTAGGGACTAACCAAGAGACCCAGTACTTC.

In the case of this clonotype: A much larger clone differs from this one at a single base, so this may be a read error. The CDR3 DNA is TGTGCCGGCAGCGTGGGACTAGCGCCCCTAGCCAAAAACATTCAGTACTTC. This gives the protein CAGSVGLAPLAKNIQYF. V is TRBV7-2 and J is TRBJ2-4; TRBD2 matches 10 bases. The CDR3 totals 17 residues. From germline, CDR1 is SGHTA and CDR2 FQGNSA.

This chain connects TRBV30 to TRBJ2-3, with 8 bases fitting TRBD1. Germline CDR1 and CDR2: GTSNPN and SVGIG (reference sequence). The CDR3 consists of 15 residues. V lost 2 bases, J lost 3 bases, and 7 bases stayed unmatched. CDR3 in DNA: TGTGCCTGGAGTAGAGGGACAGGACGAACAGATACGCAGTATTTT. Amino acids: CAWSRGTGRTDTQYF.

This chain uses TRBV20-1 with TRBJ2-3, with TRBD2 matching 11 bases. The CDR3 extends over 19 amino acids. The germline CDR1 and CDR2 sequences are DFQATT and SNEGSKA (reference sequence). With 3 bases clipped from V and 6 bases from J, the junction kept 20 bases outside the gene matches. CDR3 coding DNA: TGCAGTGCTAGCAGAGGTAGCGGGGGGGCGTTCGAATTGGCCGATACGCAGTATTTT. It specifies CSASRGSGGAFELADTQYF.

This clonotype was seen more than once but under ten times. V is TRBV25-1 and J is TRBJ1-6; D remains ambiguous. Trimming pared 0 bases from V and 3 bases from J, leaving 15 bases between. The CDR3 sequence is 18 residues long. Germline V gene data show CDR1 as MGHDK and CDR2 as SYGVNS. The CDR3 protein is CASSEYIREENYNSPLHF. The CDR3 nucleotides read TGTGCCAGCAGTGAATATATTCGGGAAGAAAACTATAATTCACCCCTCCACTTT.

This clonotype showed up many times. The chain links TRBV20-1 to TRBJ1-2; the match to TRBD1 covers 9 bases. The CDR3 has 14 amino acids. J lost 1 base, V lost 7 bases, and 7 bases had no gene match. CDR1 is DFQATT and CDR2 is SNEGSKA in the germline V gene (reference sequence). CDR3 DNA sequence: TGCAGTGTTACCGGGACAGGGAATAACTATGGCTACACCTTC. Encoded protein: CSVTGTGNNYGYTF.

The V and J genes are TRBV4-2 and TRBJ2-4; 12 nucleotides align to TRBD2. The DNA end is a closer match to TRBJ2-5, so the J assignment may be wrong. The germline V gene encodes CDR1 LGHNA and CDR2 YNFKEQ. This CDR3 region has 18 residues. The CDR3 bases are TGTGCCAGCAGCCAAGAGGACGGACTAGCGGGGTCGAGGGAGACCCAGTACTTC. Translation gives CASSQEDGLAGSRETQYF.

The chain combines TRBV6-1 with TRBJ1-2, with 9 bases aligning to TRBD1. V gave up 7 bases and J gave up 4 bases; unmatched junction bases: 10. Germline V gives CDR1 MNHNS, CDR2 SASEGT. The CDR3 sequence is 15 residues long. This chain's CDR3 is CASNRDGDRAYGYTF. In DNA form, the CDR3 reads TGTGCCAGCAACAGGGACGGGGACAGGGCCTATGGCTACACCTTC.

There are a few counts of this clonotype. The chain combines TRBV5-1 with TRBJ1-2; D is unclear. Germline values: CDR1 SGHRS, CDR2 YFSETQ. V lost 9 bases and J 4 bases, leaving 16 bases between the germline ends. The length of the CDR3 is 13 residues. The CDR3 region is CATAEEAPYGYTF. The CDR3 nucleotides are TGCGCCACGGCGGAGGAGGCCCCCTATGGCTACACCTTC. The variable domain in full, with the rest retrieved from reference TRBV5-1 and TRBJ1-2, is KAGVTQTPRYLIKTRGQQVTLSCSPISGHRSVSWYQQTPGQGLQFLFEYFSETQRNKGNFPGRFSGRQFSNSRSEMNVSTLELGDSALYLCATAEEAPYGYTFGSGTRLTVV.

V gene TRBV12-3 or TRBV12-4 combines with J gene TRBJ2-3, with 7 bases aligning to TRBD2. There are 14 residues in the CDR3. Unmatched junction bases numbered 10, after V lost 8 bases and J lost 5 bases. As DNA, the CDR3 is TGTGCCAGCGCCCTCGCCGGGGGGAAAGATACGCAGTATTTT. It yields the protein CASALAGGKDTQYF.

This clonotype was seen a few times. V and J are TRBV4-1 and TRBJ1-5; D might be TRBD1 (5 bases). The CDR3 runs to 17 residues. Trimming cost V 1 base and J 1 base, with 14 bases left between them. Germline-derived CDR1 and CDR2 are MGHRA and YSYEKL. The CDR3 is CASSQGGRGGSNQPQHF. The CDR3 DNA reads TGCGCCAGCAGCCAAGGTGGAAGGGGCGGAAGCAATCAGCCCCAGCATTTT.

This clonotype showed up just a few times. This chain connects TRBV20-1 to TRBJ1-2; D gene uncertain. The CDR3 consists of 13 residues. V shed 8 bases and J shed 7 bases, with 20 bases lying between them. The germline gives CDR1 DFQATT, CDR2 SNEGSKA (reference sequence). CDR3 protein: CSTETPGSRGYTF. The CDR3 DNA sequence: TGCAGTACGGAGACACCGGGATCGCGTGGCTACACCTTC.